The present TCR beta chain was sequenced within a study of T cell repertoires in cytomegalovirus infection. This clonotype was counted only a few times. The antigen remains undetermined. TCRdb re-called the reads with MiXCR, one entry per CDR3 protein. The sample carries 750,000 to 950,000 distinct CDR3 sequences, about 27% recorded once. The source of this sequence is a human donor in good health (CMV status not recorded). Some clones in this sample may be carry-over from other donors' samples. The sample was cultured CD8+ T cells from PBMCs, taken from culture after CMV antigen stimulation.

As DNA, the CDR3 is TGTGCCAGCAGTTACGTGGGGGGGCTTGAGACTAACACTGAAGCTTTCTTT. Its protein product is CASSYVGGLETNTEAFF. The V and J genes are TRBV6-8 and TRBJ1-1; tentatively, D is TRBD1 (6 bases). Germline loops: CDR1 MNHGY, CDR2 SAAAGT. V lost 2 bases and J lost 2, with 18 bases in between. The CDR3 consists of 17 residues.